These 26 T cell receptor beta chains were sequenced from one sample in a study of cytomegalovirus exposure and HLA in healthy donors. The PCR made use of 60 Vbeta and 13 Jbeta primers. The table came from immunoSEQ multiplex PCR; TCRdb's copy has only in-frame clones and leaves some out. The data hold just over 150,000 clones, with roughly 80% observed a single time. Sequencing was done on a sample of PBMCs. The receptors stem from a woman in her forties in good health and CMV-seronegative.

Only a few counts were recorded for this clone. The chain couples TRBV5-1 to TRBJ2-3; TRBD1 matches at 7 bases. CDR3 length: 14 residues. Per the germline V gene, CDR1 is SGHRS and CDR2 is YFSETQ. The junction had 4 bases not matched to a gene; V was cut back by 1 base and J by 5 bases. CDR3 sequence reads: CASSLNRGVDTQYF. The CDR3 DNA follows: TGCGCCAGCAGCTTGAACAGGGGTGTAGATACGCAGTATTTT.

This clone was found once. The chain carries TRBV6-1 and TRBJ1-4, with 7 bases fitting TRBD1. This CDR3 has 12 amino acids. In germline, CDR1 is MNHNS, CDR2 SASEGT. V trimming: 7 bases; J trimming: 8 bases; junction bases outside the gene matches: 4. The CDR3, as DNA: TGTGCCAGCAACAGGGGAGGAGAAAAACTGTTTTTT. Translating it yields CASNRGGEKLFF.

This chain's CDR3 is CASGPGGNTEAFF. CDR3 nucleotide sequence: TGTGCCAGCGGGCCAGGGGGGAACACTGAAGCTTTCTTT. The chain is built from TRBV21-1 and TRBJ1-1; the table's D call TRBD1 went unverified against the DNA. TRBV21-1 is given as a pseudogene. The CDR3 sequence is 13 residues long.

The chain couples TRBV29-1 to TRBJ2-7; possibly TRBD2 for D (6 bases). The CDR3 runs 12 residues. CDR1 SQVTM and CDR2 ANQGSEA come from the germline V gene. The V and J ends lost 5 bases and 5 bases respectively, with 13 bases between them. This chain's CDR3 is CSVFRGGDEQYF. The CDR3 DNA is TGCAGCGTTTTCCGGGGAGGTGACGAGCAGTACTTC.

The J gene is TRBJ1-4, the V gene TRBV5-1, with 7 bases identical to TRBD1. Germline V gene sequence: CDR1 SGHRS, CDR2 YFSETQ. Unmatched junction bases numbered 8, after V lost 1 base and J lost 5 bases. This CDR3 is built from 16 residues. CDR3 in DNA: TGCGCCAGCAGCTTGCCGCAGGGGACAGTAAATGAAAAACTGTTTTTT. Amino acid sequence: CASSLPQGTVNEKLFF.

This clone was picked up one time. The rearrangement joins TRBV18 to TRBJ1-1; D not resolved. This CDR3 has 13 residues. Germline loops: CDR1 KGHSH, CDR2 LQKENI. The germline V and J ends were trimmed by 6 bases and 6 bases, with 14 bases remaining between them. The CDR3 DNA reads as TGTGCCAGCTCGTCGGTGCTCGGGGCTGAAGCTTTCTTT. It codes for CASSSVLGAEAFF.

This chain joins TRBV28 and TRBJ1-6; D possibly corresponds to TRBD1 (5 bases). This CDR3 is 13 amino acids long. The V end lost 6 bases, the J end lost 10 bases, and 13 bases lay between the germline ends. The germline V gene has CDR1 MDHEN and CDR2 SYDVKM. The CDR3 is CASRSAGDSPLHF. CDR3 sequence (DNA): TGTGCCAGCAGAAGCGCGGGGGACTCACCCCTCCACTTT.

This chain connects TRBV11-2 to TRBJ2-1, with D hard to call. The V end was cut by 1 base, the J end by 8 bases, with 3 bases between. Germline lookup yields CDR1 SGHAT and CDR2 FQNNGV. The CDR3 extends over 11 amino acids. Here the CDR3 DNA reads TGTGCCAGCAGCTTAGTCTATGAGCAGTTCTTC. This codes for CASSLVYEQFF.

A single count supports this clone. The chain employs TRBV2 and TRBJ1-1; tentative D call: TRBD1 (6 bases). Trimming removed 8 bases at V and 0 bases at J, with 16 bases between. CDR1 SNHLY and CDR2 FYNNEI come from the germline V gene. The CDR3 covers 15 residues. This CDR3 reads CASVARGGLNTEAFF. The CDR3 DNA is TGTGCCAGCGTAGCACGGGGGGGCTTGAACACTGAAGCTTTCTTT. Supplemented by reference TRBV2 and TRBJ1-1, the full variable domain reads EPEVTQTPSHQVTQMGQEVILRCVPISNHLYFYWYRQILGQKVEFLVSFYNNEISEKSEIFDDQFSVERPDGSNFTLKIRSTKLEDSAMYFCASVARGGLNTEAFFGQGTRLTVV.

The V gene is TRBV9, the J gene TRBJ2-5; a possible D gene is TRBD1 (5 bases). Germline V CDR1 and CDR2: SGDLS, YYNGEE. V lost 4 bases, J lost 4 bases, and 17 bases lay in between. The CDR3 runs 15 residues. CDR3 nucleotides: TGTGCCAGCAGCCCAACCCCAGGGTTCAGAGAGACCCAGTACTTC. Translating gives CASSPTPGFRETQYF.

This rearrangement joins TRBV5-1 to TRBJ2-7, with 9 positions matching TRBD2. The V segment lost 3 bases and the J segment 7 bases; nucleotides outside the gene matches: 11. The CDR3 is made up of 15 amino acids. Germline V gene lookup returns CDR1 SGHRS and CDR2 YFSETQ. CDR3 coding DNA: TGCGCCAGCAGCTCGGTGGCTAGCGGGGTAGGGGAGCAGTACTTC. Its translation: CASSSVASGVGEQYF.

The rearrangement links TRBV29-1 to TRBJ2-3, with 11 bases lining up with TRBD2. This CDR3 is 12 amino acids long. V lost 7 bases, J lost 5 bases, and 2 bases stayed unmatched. Germline CDR1 is SQVTM and CDR2 is ANQGSEA. CDR3 loop: CSGSGGEDTQYF. CDR3 nucleotide sequence: TGCAGCGGTAGCGGGGGGGAAGATACGCAGTATTTT.

On this clone: Additional DNA sequences in this sample encode the identical CDR3. The rearrangement links TRBV5-4 to TRBJ1-1; 9 nucleotides line up with TRBD1. Losses at the gene ends were 4 bases for V and 5 bases for J; bases not matched to a gene: 6. CDR1 and CDR2 (germline): SGHNT, YYREEE (reference sequence). The CDR3 is 14 amino acids. The CDR3 region is CASSLTGGRTEAFF. In DNA, the CDR3 is TGTGCCAGCAGCCTTACAGGGGGCCGGACTGAAGCTTTCTTT.

This clone appeared a few times. In DNA form, the CDR3 reads TGCGCCAGCAGTGAGGGGGCAGGAGGGGAGACCCAGTACTTC. It codes for CASSEGAGGETQYF. The chain links TRBV10-1 to TRBJ2-5; TRBD2 is a possible D gene (6 bases). The CDR3 runs to 14 residues. Trimming removed 2 bases from V and 5 bases from J, with 12 bases in between. From germline, CDR1 is WNHNN and CDR2 SYGVQD (reference sequence).

This sequence joins TRBV25-1 and TRBJ2-7; 11 bases align to TRBD1. This CDR3 spans 16 amino acids. CDR1 is MGHDK, CDR2 SYGVNS, per germline. V lost 5 bases to trimming and J lost 1 base; unmatched junction nucleotides: 7. For the CDR3, the DNA is TGTGCCAGCAGTACCCAAGGACAGGGGGCATCCTACGAGCAGTACTTC. Translating gives CASSTQGQGASYEQYF.

This rearrangement joins TRBV7-9 to TRBJ1-4, with 7 bases identical to TRBD1. After removal of 5 bases from V and 5 bases from J, the junction contained 8 bases not matched to a gene. The CDR3 sequence is 15 residues long. The germline gives CDR1 SEHNR, CDR2 FQNEAQ (reference sequence). Here the CDR3 reads CASSATGQLNEKLFF. CDR3 sequence (DNA): TGTGCCAGCAGCGCAACGGGACAGTTGAATGAAAAACTGTTTTTT.

V usage is TRBV15 and J usage is TRBJ2-6; possible D gene TRBD2, 5 bases. Germline CDR1 and CDR2: LNHNV and YYDKDF (reference sequence). V was shortened by 6 bases and J by 0 bases, with 12 bases between the two germline ends. The CDR3 has 16 amino acids. CDR3 bases: TGTGCCACCAGGGACGGACTTGGCTCTGGGGCCAACGTCCTGACTTTC. Protein product: CATRDGLGSGANVLTF.

The chain links TRBV11-2 to TRBJ2-7; D is uncertain. Germline assignment: CDR1 SGHAT and CDR2 FQNNGV. This CDR3 spans 14 amino acids. Trimming left V 5 bases short and J 1 base short, with 12 bases between. CDR3 nucleotides: TGTGCCAGCAGCCGCTTACGGGTTTCCTACGAGCAGTACTTC. Protein product: CASSRLRVSYEQYF.

The J gene is TRBJ1-1, the V gene TRBV28; a weak D match, TRBD1 (5 bases). V lost 3 bases and J 4 bases, leaving 12 bases between the germline ends. Germline V gene sequence: CDR1 MDHEN, CDR2 SYDVKM. The CDR3 is 14 residues long. CDR3 protein: CASSFRGATTEAFF. The CDR3 DNA is TGTGCCAGCAGTTTCCGCGGGGCTACCACTGAAGCTTTCTTT.

This sequence joins TRBV6-5 and TRBJ1-2, with 11 nucleotides matching TRBD1. The V and J ends lost 6 bases and 7 bases, in that order; junction bases with no gene match: 7. The CDR3 covers 14 residues. Germline values: CDR1 MNHEY, CDR2 SVGAGI. The CDR3 loop reads CASRTTGTGGGYTF. CDR3 bases: TGTGCCAGCAGAACAACCGGGACAGGGGGTGGCTACACCTTC.

The sample holds a few counts of this clone. Other DNA sequences in this specimen translate into the identical CDR3. The gene calls are TRBV5-6 and TRBJ1-5, with D uncertain. The CDR3 spans 16 residues. CDR1 SGHDT and CDR2 YYEEEE come from the germline V gene. Trimming took 0 bases from V and 2 from J, leaving 12 bases between them. CDR3: CASSLAGGNGNQPQHF. The CDR3 DNA follows: TGTGCCAGCAGCTTGGCCGGAGGGAATGGCAATCAGCCCCAGCATTTT.

V is TRBV5-1 and J is TRBJ2-2; TRBD1 agrees at 7 bases. Germline lookup yields CDR1 SGHRS and CDR2 YFSETQ. V dropped 4 bases and J dropped 7; count of bases not matched to a gene: 7. The length of the CDR3 is 14 residues. CDR3: CASSPARGRGELFF. The CDR3 DNA follows: TGCGCCAGCAGCCCCGCGAGGGGGCGCGGGGAGCTGTTTTTT.

The gene calls are TRBV6-6 and TRBJ2-1, with TRBD1 matching over 8 bases. The V gene end was trimmed by 5 bases and the J gene end by 7 bases; junction bases not matched to a gene: 10. There are 15 residues in the CDR3. Germline V gene data show CDR1 as MNHNY and CDR2 as SVGAGI (reference sequence). The CDR3 region is CASSAHRGVENEQFF. The DNA for the CDR3 is TGTGCCAGCAGTGCTCACAGGGGGGTGGAAAATGAGCAGTTCTTC.

The gene calls are TRBV5-1 and TRBJ2-3; 8 positions match TRBD2. Trimming removed 2 bases from V and 0 bases from J; junction bases left unmatched: 5. The CDR3 has 16 residues. CDR1 and CDR2 from the germline V gene are SGHRS and YFSETQ. CDR3: CASSLGSGVSTDTQYF. The CDR3 coding sequence is TGCGCCAGCAGCTTAGGTAGCGGGGTGAGCACAGATACGCAGTATTTT.

The chain is built from TRBV4-2 and TRBJ1-2; TRBD1 agrees at 7 bases. This CDR3 has 15 residues. V lost 4 bases to trimming and J lost 4 bases; unmatched junction nucleotides: 9. Germline V gene data show CDR1 as LGHNA and CDR2 as YNFKEQ. CDR3 nucleotide sequence: TGTGCCAGCAGCCCCGACAGGGCTTTTAGCTATGGCTACACCTTC. It is translated as CASSPDRAFSYGYTF.

This chain links TRBV7-8 with TRBJ2-5, with a possible D match to TRBD2 (5 bases). CDR1 is SGHVS and CDR2 is FQNEAQ in the germline V gene. This CDR3 has 14 residues. V gave up 3 bases and J gave up 3 bases, with 11 bases separating them. In DNA, the CDR3 is TGTGCCAGCAGCTTGGCTGGAGGAAAAGAGACCCAGTACTTC. Residues: CASSLAGGKETQYF.